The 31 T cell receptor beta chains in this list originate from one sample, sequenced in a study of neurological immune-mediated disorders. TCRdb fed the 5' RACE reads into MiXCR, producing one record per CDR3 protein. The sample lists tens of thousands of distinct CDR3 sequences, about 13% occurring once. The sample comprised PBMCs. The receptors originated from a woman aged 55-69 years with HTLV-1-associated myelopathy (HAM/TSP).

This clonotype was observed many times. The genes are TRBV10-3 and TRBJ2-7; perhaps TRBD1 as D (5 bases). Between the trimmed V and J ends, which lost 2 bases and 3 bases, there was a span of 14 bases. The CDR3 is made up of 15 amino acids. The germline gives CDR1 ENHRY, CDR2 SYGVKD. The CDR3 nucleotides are TGTGCCATCAGTGAGGTGGGTGACAGTAACTACGAGCAGTACTTC. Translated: CAISEVGDSNYEQYF.

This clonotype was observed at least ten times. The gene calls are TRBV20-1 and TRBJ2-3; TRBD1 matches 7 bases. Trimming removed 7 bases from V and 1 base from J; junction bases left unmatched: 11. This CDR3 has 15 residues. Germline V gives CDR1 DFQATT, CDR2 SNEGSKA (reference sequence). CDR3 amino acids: CSVPGQFPRTDTQYF. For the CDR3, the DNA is TGCAGTGTTCCGGGACAGTTCCCCCGCACAGATACGCAGTATTTT.

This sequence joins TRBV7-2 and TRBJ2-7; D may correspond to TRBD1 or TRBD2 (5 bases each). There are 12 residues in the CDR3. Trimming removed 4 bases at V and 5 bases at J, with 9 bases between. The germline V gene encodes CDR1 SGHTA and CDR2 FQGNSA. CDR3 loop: CASSYWGNEQYF. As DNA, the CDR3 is TGTGCCAGCAGCTACTGGGGGAACGAGCAGTACTTC.

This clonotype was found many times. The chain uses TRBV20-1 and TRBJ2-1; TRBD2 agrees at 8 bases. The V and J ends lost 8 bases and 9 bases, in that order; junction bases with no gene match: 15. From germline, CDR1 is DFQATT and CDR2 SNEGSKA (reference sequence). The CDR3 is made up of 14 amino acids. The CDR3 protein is CSSNSGGPQSEQFF. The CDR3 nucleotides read TGCAGTTCGAATTCGGGAGGGCCTCAATCTGAGCAGTTCTTC.

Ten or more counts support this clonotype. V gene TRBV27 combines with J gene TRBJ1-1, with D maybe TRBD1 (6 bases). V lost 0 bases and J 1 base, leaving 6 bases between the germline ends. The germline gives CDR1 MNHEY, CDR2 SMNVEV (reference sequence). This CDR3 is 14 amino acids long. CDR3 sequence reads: CASSLSRGNTEAFF. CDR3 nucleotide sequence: TGTGCCAGCAGTTTATCCAGGGGGAACACTGAAGCTTTCTTT.

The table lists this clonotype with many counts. The DNA for the CDR3 is TGCGCCAGCTACAGGGGTGATAGCACAGATACGCAGTATTTT. Translation: CASYRGDSTDTQYF. This rearrangement joins TRBV5-1 to TRBJ2-3, with TRBD1 matching 7 bases. From germline, CDR1 is SGHRS and CDR2 YFSETQ. The CDR3 extends over 14 amino acids. The J segment lost 0 bases and the V segment lost 7 bases, leaving 5 bases of the junction unmatched. The whole variable domain, remainder taken from reference TRBV5-1 and TRBJ2-3, is KAGVTQTPRYLIKTRGQQVTLSCSPISGHRSVSWYQQTPGQGLQFLFEYFSETQRNKGNFPGRFSGRQFSNSRSEMNVSTLELGDSALYLCASYRGDSTDTQYFGPGTRLTVL.

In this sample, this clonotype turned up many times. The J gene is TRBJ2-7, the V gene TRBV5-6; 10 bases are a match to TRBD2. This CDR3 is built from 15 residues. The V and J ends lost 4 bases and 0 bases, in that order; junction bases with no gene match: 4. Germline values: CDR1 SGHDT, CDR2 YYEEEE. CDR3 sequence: CASSHWTSGSYEQYF. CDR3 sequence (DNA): TGTGCCAGCAGCCATTGGACTAGCGGCTCCTACGAGCAGTACTTC.

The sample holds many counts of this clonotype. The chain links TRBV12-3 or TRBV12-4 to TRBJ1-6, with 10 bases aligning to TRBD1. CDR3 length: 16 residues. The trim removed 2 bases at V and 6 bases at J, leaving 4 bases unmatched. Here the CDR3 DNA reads TGTGCCAGCAGTTTATCGGGACAGGGGTTTAATTCACCCCTCCACTTT. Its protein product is CASSLSGQGFNSPLHF.

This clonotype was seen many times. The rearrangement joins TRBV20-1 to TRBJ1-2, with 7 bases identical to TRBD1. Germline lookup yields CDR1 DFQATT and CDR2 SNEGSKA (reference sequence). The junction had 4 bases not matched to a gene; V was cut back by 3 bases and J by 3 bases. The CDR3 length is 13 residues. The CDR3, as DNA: TGCAGTGCTAGGGGGGACAGAGACTATGGCTACACCTTC. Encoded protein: CSARGDRDYGYTF.

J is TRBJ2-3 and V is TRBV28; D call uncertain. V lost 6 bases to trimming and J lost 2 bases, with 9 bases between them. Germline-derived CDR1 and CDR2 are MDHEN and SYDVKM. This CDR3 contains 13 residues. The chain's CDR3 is CASSGRFTDTQYF. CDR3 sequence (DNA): TGTGCCAGCAGCGGACGATTCACAGATACGCAGTATTTT. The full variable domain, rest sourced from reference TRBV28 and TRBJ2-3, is DVKVTQSSRYLVKRTGEKVFLECVQDMDHENMFWYRQDPGLGLRLIYFSYDVKMKEKGDIPEGYSVSREKKERFSLILESASTNQTSMYLCASSGRFTDTQYFGPGTRLTVL.

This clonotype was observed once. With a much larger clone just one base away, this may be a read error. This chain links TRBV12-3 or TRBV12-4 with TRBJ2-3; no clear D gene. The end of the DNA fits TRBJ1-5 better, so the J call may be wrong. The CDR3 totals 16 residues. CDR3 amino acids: CASSLSSGASTDTQHF. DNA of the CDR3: TGTGCCAGCAGTTTAAGTTCGGGCGCTAGCACAGATACGCAGCATTTT.

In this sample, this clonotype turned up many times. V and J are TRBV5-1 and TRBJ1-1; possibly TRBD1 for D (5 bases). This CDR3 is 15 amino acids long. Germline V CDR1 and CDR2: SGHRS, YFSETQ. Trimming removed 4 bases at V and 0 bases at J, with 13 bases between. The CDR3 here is CASSPPGTVNTEAFF. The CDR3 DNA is TGCGCCAGCAGCCCCCCCGGGACGGTGAACACTGAAGCTTTCTTT.

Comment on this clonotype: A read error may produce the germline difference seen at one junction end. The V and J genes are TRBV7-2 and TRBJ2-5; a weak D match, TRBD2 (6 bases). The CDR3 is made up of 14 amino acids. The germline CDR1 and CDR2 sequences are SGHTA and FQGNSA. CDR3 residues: CASSFARERESQYF. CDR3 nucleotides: TGTGCCAGCAGCTTTGCGCGGGAACGGGAGAGCCAGTACTTC.

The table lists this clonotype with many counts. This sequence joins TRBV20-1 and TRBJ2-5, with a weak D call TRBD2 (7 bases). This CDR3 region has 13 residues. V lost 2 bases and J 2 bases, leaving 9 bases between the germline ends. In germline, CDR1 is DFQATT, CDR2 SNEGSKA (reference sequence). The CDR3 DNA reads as TGCAGTGCTAGACGGGGGGCGCAAGAGACCCAGTACTTC. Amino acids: CSARRGAQETQYF.

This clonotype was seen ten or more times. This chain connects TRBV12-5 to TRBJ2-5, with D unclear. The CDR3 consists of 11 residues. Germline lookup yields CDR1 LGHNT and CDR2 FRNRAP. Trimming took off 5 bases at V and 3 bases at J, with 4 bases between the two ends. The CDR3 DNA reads TGTGCTAGTGGTATCAAAGAGACCCAGTACTTC. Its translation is CASGIKETQYF.

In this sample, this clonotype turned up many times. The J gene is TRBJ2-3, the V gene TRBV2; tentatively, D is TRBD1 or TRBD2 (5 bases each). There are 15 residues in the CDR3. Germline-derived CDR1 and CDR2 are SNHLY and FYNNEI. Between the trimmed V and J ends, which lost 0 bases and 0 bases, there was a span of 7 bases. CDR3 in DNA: TGTGCCAGCAGTGAAGCGGGGGTTAGCACAGATACGCAGTATTTT. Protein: CASSEAGVSTDTQYF.

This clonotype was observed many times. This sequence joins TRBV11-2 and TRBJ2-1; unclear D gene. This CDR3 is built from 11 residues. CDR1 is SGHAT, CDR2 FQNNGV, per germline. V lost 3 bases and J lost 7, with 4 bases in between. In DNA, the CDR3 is TGTGCCAGCAGCTTCGTTAATGAGCAGTTCTTC. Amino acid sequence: CASSFVNEQFF.

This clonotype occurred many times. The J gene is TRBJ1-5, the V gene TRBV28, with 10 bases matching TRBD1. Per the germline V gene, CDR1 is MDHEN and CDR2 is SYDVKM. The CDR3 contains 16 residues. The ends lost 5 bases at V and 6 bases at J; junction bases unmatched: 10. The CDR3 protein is CASSRSRDRGRQPQHF. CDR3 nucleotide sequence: TGTGCCAGCAGTCGAAGCCGAGACAGGGGGCGTCAGCCCCAGCATTTT.

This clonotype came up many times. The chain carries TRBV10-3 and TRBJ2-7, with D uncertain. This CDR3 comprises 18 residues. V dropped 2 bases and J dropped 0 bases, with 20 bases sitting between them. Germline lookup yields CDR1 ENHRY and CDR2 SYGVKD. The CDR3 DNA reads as TGTGCCATCAGTGAGCCCCTCGGCCCGCGAACAAGCTCCTACGAGCAGTACTTC. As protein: CAISEPLGPRTSSYEQYF.

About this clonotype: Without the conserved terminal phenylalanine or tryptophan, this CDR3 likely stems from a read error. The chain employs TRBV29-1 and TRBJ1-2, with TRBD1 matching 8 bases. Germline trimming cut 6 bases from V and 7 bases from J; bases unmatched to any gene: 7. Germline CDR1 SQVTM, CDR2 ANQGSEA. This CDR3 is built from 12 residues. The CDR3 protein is CSVGAQGAGYTV. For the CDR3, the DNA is TGCAGCGTCGGGGCGCAGGGGGCTGGCTACACCGTC.

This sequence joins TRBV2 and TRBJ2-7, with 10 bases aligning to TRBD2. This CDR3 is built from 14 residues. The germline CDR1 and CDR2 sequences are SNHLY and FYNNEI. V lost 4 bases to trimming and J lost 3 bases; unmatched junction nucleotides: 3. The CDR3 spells CASSAGTSDYEQYF. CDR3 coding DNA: TGTGCCAGCAGTGCCGGGACTAGCGACTACGAGCAGTACTTC.

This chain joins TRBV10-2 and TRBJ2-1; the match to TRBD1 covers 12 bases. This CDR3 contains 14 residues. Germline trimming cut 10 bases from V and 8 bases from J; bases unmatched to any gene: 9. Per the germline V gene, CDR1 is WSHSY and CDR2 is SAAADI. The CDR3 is CATRRDRGRDEQFF. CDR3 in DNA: TGCGCCACCCGCCGGGACAGGGGGCGAGATGAGCAGTTCTTC.

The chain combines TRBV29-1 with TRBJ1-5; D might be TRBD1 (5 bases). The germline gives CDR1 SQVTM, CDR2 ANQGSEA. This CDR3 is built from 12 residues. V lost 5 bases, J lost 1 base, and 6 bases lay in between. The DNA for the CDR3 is TGCAGCGTTAGGGACAGCAATCAGCCCCAGCATTTT. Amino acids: CSVRDSNQPQHF.

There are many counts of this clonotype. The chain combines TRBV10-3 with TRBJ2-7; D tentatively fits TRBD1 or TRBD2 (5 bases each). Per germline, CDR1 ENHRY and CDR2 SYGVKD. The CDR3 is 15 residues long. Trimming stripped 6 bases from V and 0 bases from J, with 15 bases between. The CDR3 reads CAIRGVAQISYEQYF. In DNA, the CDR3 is TGTGCCATCAGGGGGGTGGCCCAGATCTCCTACGAGCAGTACTTC.

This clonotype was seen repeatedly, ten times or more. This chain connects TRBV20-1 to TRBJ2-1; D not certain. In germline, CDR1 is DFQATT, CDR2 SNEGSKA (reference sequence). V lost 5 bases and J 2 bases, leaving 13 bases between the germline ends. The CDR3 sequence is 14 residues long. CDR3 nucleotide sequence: TGCAGTGCTCGAGCAGGAGATCCCTACAATGAGCAGTTCTTC. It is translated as CSARAGDPYNEQFF.

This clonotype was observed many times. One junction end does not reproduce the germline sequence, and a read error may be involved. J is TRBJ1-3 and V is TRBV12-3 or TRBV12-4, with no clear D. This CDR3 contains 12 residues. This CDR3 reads CASTHGGSTIYF. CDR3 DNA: TGTGCCAGCACTCATGGTGGAAGCACCATATATTTT.

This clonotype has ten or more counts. CDR3 DNA sequence: TGTGCCAGCAGCCCCGGGATAGGGGACTATGGCTACACCTTC. Translating gives CASSPGIGDYGYTF. The V call is TRBV3-1, the J call TRBJ1-2; D might be TRBD1 (5 bases). The CDR3 is 14 residues long. From germline, CDR1 is LGHDT and CDR2 YNNKEL (reference sequence). Trimming took 4 bases from V and 3 from J, leaving 12 bases between them.

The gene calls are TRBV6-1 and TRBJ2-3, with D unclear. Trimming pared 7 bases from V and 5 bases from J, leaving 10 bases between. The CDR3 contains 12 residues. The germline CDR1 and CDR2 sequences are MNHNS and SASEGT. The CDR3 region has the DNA TGTGCCAGCACGGGCAGTAAAGATACGCAGTATTTT. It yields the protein CASTGSKDTQYF.

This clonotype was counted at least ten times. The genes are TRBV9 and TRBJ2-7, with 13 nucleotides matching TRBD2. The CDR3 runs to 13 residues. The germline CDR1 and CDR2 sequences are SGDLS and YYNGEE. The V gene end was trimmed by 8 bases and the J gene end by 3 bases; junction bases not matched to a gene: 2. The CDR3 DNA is TGTGCCAGAGGACTAGCGGGAGACTACGAGCAGTACTTC. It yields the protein CARGLAGDYEQYF.

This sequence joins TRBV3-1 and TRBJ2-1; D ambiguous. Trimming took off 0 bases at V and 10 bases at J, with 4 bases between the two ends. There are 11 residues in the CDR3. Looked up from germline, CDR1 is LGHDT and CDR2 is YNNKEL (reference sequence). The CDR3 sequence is CASSQEYEQFF. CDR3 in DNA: TGTGCCAGCAGCCAAGAGTACGAGCAGTTCTTC.

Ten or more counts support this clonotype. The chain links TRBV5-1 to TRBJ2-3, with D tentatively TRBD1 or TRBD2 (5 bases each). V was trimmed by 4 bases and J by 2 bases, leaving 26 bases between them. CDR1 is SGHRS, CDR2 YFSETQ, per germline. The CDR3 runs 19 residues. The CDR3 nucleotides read TGCGCCAGCAGCACACGAAAGTTCTCCGGGACCGTCAACACAGATACGCAGTATTTT. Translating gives CASSTRKFSGTVNTDTQYF.